Listed here are 7 T cell receptor beta chains from one sample, sequenced in a study of blood T cell repertoires in COVID-19. Sequencing was performed with immunoSEQ multiplex PCR; in TCRdb, only in-frame clones are kept and a portion is missing. The profile shows almost 400,000 clones, roughly 90% of them singletons. Sequencing was carried out using PBMCs or T cells enriched from blood (not recorded which). The receptors originated from a woman aged 25-40 years with acute COVID-19.

This chain joins TRBV7-9 and TRBJ2-3; D unresolved. The CDR3 is 14 amino acids. The V gene's germline CDR1 is SEHNR and CDR2 FQNEAQ (reference sequence). Trimming stripped 5 bases from V and 4 bases from J, with 13 bases between. The CDR3 protein is CASSPPLSSDTQYF. In DNA form, the CDR3 reads TGTGCCAGCAGCCCCCCCCTTAGCTCAGATACGCAGTATTTT.

This CDR3 reads CASSPIGGDYGYTF. In nucleotides, the CDR3 is TGTGCCAGCAGCCCAATAGGGGGGGACTATGGCTACACCTTC. The genes are TRBV7-9 and TRBJ1-2; D is possibly TRBD1 (6 bases). This CDR3 spans 14 amino acids. V lost 5 bases and J 3 bases, leaving 13 bases between the germline ends. CDR1 is SEHNR and CDR2 is FQNEAQ in the germline V gene (reference sequence).

V usage is TRBV7-2 and J usage is TRBJ2-2; D is perhaps TRBD2 (5 bases). The V end was cut by 3 bases, the J end by 6 bases, with 17 bases between. CDR1 is SGHTA and CDR2 is FQGNSA in the germline V gene. This CDR3 is built from 16 residues. Here the CDR3 DNA reads TGTGCCAGCAGCTTTTATGGACTCCGCCGATCCGGGGAGCTGTTTTTT. This encodes CASSFYGLRRSGELFF.

This sequence joins TRBV18 and TRBJ2-7; 11 bases agree with TRBD1. V lost 6 bases, J lost 11 bases, and 9 bases stayed unmatched. The CDR3 has 13 amino acids. Looked up from germline, CDR1 is KGHSH and CDR2 is LQKENI. The CDR3 bases are TGTGCCAGCTCTAGGACAGGGGGCCCTCAGGAGTACTTC. This sequence encodes CASSRTGGPQEYF.

The chain recombines TRBV2 with TRBJ1-4; TRBD1 agrees at 8 bases. This CDR3 has 15 residues. The germline gives CDR1 SNHLY, CDR2 FYNNEI. Unmatched junction bases numbered 9, after V lost 5 bases and J lost 7 bases. For the CDR3, the DNA is TGTGCCAGCAGTTCTAACAGGGGGGTCGGTGAAAAACTGTTTTTT. It codes for CASSSNRGVGEKLFF.

The genes are TRBV7-3 and TRBJ1-1; D might be TRBD1 (6 bases). V dropped 1 base and J dropped 4 bases, with 10 bases sitting between them. CDR1 is SGHTA and CDR2 is FQGTGA in the germline V gene. The CDR3 has 14 residues. CDR3: CASSLIGGPTEAFF. The CDR3 DNA reads TGTGCCAGCAGCTTAATAGGGGGACCCACTGAAGCTTTCTTT.

The rearrangement uses TRBV5-1 and TRBJ1-4, with 9 nucleotides matching TRBD1. V gave up 0 bases and J gave up 6 bases; unmatched junction bases: 0. Germline V CDR1 and CDR2: SGHRS, YFSETQ. The CDR3 covers 14 residues. The CDR3 sequence is CASSLGTGDEKLFF. The CDR3 DNA reads TGCGCCAGCAGCTTGGGGACAGGGGATGAAAAACTGTTTTTT. The full variable domain, completed using reference TRBV5-1 and TRBJ1-4, is KAGVTQTPRYLIKTRGQQVTLSCSPISGHRSVSWYQQTPGQGLQFLFEYFSETQRNKGNFPGRFSGRQFSNSRSEMNVSTLELGDSALYLCASSLGTGDEKLFFGSGTQLSVL.